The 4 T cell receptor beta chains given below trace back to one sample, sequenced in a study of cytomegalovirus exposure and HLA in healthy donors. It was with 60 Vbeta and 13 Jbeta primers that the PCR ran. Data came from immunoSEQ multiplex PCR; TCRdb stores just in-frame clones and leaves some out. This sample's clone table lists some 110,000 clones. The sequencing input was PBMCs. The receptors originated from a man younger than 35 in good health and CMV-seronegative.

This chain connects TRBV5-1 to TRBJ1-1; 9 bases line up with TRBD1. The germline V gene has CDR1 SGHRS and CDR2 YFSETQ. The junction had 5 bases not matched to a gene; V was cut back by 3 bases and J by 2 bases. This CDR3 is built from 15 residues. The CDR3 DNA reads TGCGCCAGCAGCTCACAGGGGGCCTCAAACACTGAAGCTTTCTTT. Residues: CASSSQGASNTEAFF.

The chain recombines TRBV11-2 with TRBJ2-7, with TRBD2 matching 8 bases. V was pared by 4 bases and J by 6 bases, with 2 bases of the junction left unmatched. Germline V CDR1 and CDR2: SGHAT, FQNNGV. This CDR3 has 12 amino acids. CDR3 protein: CASSSGGREQYF. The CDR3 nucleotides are TGTGCCAGCAGCTCGGGGGGGCGCGAGCAGTACTTC.

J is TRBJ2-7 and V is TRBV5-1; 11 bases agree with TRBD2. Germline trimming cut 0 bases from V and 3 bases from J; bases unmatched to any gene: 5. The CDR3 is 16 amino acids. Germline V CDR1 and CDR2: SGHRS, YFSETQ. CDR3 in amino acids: CASSLGGTSGYYEQYF. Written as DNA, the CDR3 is TGCGCCAGCAGCTTGGGGGGGACTAGCGGATACTACGAGCAGTACTTC. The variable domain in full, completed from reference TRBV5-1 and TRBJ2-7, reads KAGVTQTPRYLIKTRGQQVTLSCSPISGHRSVSWYQQTPGQGLQFLFEYFSETQRNKGNFPGRFSGRQFSNSRSEMNVSTLELGDSALYLCASSLGGTSGYYEQYFGPGTRLTVT.

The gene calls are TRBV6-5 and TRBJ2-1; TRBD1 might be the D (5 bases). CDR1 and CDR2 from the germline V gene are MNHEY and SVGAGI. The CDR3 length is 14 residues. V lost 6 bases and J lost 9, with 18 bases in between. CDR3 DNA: TGTGCCAGCAGAGATTACGTAGGGGATTTTGAGCAGTTCTTC. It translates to CASRDYVGDFEQFF.